This is a list of T cell receptor beta chains from one sample in a study of B cell selection in AIRE deficiency. The assay was immunoSEQ multiplex PCR, and TCRdb's table has in-frame clones only and misses some. There are about 24,000 clones in the sample; roughly 95% occur only once, and roughly 0.16% lies in the top ten. Sequences were obtained from CD4+CD127+ conventional T cells sorted from PBMCs. All receptors derive from a human donor in good health. CDR3s include the opening cysteine and the closing phenylalanine or tryptophan. The order of the fields is clone size, V gene, J gene, D gene, CDR3 length, CDR3 DNA, CDR3 protein. The D gene is left open where the match is weak. Clone size is not always given. Where it is, it says once, few, many or a class for expanded clones.

few	TRBV7-8	TRBJ1-5	NA	16	TGTGCCAGCAGCCTAGAACGAGTCCTTAGCAATCAGCCCCAGCATTTT	CASSLERVLSNQPQHF
NA	TRBV7-2	TRBJ2-1	NA	12	TGTGCCAGCAGCTCCCTAACCAATGAGCAGTTCTTC	CASSSLTNEQFF
NA	TRBV30	TRBJ1-1	TRBD1	14	TGTGCCTGGAGTCCCGGGACAGGGAGCACTGAAGCTTTCTTT	CAWSPGTGSTEAFF
NA	TRBV10-3	TRBJ1-5	NA	12	TGTGCCACCTCTTCAGGGGATCAGCCCCAGCATTTT	CATSSGDQPQHF
NA	TRBV14	TRBJ2-7	NA	14	TGTGCCAGCAGCCAGGCCGGGGGTGCCTACGAGCAGTACTTC	CASSQAGGAYEQYF
NA	TRBV6-1	TRBJ1-5	TRBD1	13	TGTGCCAGCGGGACAGAGAGCAATCAGCCCCAGCATTTT	CASGTESNQPQHF
NA	TRBV18	TRBJ2-5	TRBD1	15	TGTGCCAGCTCACCTAGACAGGGTACCCAAGAGACCCAGTACTTC	CASSPRQGTQETQYF
NA	TRBV6-6	TRBJ2-7	NA	13	TGTGCCAGCAGTTCCGTCGAGGGGCGAGAGCAGTACTTC	CASSSVEGREQYF
NA	TRBV19	TRBJ1-2	NA	13	TGTGCCAGTAGTCGTGCAGGGAACTATGGCTACACCTTC	CASSRAGNYGYTF
NA	TRBV5-1	TRBJ1-1	NA	13	TGCGCCAGCAGCTCGACAGCCAACACTGAAGCTTTCTTT	CASSSTANTEAFF
once	TRBV27	TRBJ2-1	NA	11	TGTGCCAGCAGTCTCCTAGGGTCCCAGTTCTTC	CASSLLGSQFF
NA	TRBV6-6	TRBJ1-1	NA	14	TGTGCCAGCAGTTATTCAGGGCAGGTGACTGAAGCTTTCTTT	CASSYSGQVTEAFF
NA	TRBV5-1	TRBJ1-1	NA	14	TGCGCCAGCAGCCCTAAGGCAGGGTACACTGAAGCTTTCTTT	CASSPKAGYTEAFF
NA	TRBV7-9	TRBJ2-1	NA	16	TGTGCCAGCAGTGGGGGTCACCTCAGCTCCTACAATGAGCAGTTCTTC	CASSGGHLSSYNEQFF
NA	TRBV7-9	TRBJ1-1	NA	16	TGTGCCAGCAGCATCCTACGCGGGAAATTGAACACTGAAGCTTTCTTT	CASSILRGKLNTEAFF
once	TRBV7-2	TRBJ1-1	NA	16	TGTGCCAGCAGCTTAGATTTGGCCACCTTGAACACTGAAGCTTTCTTT	CASSLDLATLNTEAFF
NA	TRBV7-9	TRBJ1-1	NA	15	TGTGCCAGCAGCTTAGTAGCCCGGGCGGGCACTGAAGCTTTCTTT	CASSLVARAGTEAFF
NA	TRBV11-2	TRBJ2-3	NA	13	TGTGCCGTTCCCAGGGACCACACAGATACGCAGTATTTT	CAVPRDHTDTQYF
NA	TRBV7-3	TRBJ2-1	TRBD1	15	TGTGCCAGCAGCTCTGACAGGGGGGGCTACAATGAGCAGTTCTTC	CASSSDRGGYNEQFF
NA	TRBV7-6	TRBJ2-5	TRBD1	14	TGTGCCAGCAGCCCCGGGACAGGGGTAGAGACCCAGTACTTC	CASSPGTGVETQYF
NA	TRBV6-1	TRBJ2-7	NA	15	TGTGCCAGCAGTCAAACAGAGACGAGCTCCTACGAGCAGTACTTC	CASSQTETSSYEQYF
once	TRBV7-8	TRBJ2-1	TRBD1	14	TGTGCCAGCAGCTCCCGGGACAGATCTAATGAGCAGTTCTTC	CASSSRDRSNEQFF
once	TRBV5-1	TRBJ2-7	NA	16	TGCGCCAGCAGCTTGACAACCACAGGGACGACCTACGAGCAGTACTTC	CASSLTTTGTTYEQYF